Below are 22 T cell receptor beta chains sequenced from a single sample in a study of blood T cells in healthy people across ages (dated by TCRdb to between 2014 and 2017). Libraries were prepared through 5' RACE. These reads were obtained on an Illumina HiSeq 2500. A second about 7 to 12 cycle PCR used a sample-barcoded 5' primer and a J-beta primer mix. The public reads were reanalyzed by TCRdb: fastp trimming at Q25, MiXCR alignment, in-frame beta chains only. Duplicate CDR3 protein sequences are folded into a single record with the most common DNA and genes. In all, the sample holds around 780,000 distinct CDR3 sequences, and around three fifths of those were seen once. Approximately 24% of the sample rests with the top ten. Sequences were obtained from blood. These receptors came from a man aged 35 to 55 in good health.

J is TRBJ1-1 and V is TRBV6-2 or TRBV6-3; the D is unclear. Germline V CDR1 and CDR2: MNHEY, SVGEGT. Trimming pared 6 bases from V and 6 bases from J, leaving 20 bases between. The CDR3 length is 15 residues. CDR3: CASSPGYSMSSEAFF. CDR3 nucleotides: TGTGCCAGCAGCCCCGGATATTCGATGTCATCTGAAGCTTTCTTT.

The sample holds a few counts of this clonotype. The rearrangement links TRBV6-5 to TRBJ2-7; either TRBD1 or TRBD2 may fit D (6 bases each). Trimming pared 8 bases from V and 2 bases from J, leaving 16 bases between. The V gene's germline CDR1 is MNHEY and CDR2 SVGAGI. This CDR3 comprises 14 residues. For the CDR3, the DNA is TGTGCCAGCGGACTGACTAGGGGGACCTACGAGCAGTACTTC. Translated: CASGLTRGTYEQYF.

This clonotype was found once. The V and J genes are TRBV20-1 and TRBJ2-3; D is unresolved. Germline lookup yields CDR1 DFQATT and CDR2 SNEGSKA (reference sequence). V was pared by 3 bases and J by 4 bases, with 5 bases between. The CDR3 runs 11 residues. CDR3 amino acids: CSASRSDTQYF. The CDR3, as DNA: TGCAGTGCTAGCCGTTCAGATACGCAGTATTTT.

The rearrangement links TRBV6-5 to TRBJ2-1, with TRBD1 matching over 12 bases. Germline CDR1 reads MNHEY; CDR2 reads SVGAGI. This CDR3 is 14 amino acids long. V lost 6 bases and J lost 8; bases outside the gene matches: 5. This CDR3 reads CASRGTGGFHEQFF. CDR3 nucleotides: TGTGCCAGCAGGGGGACAGGGGGCTTTCATGAGCAGTTCTTC.

V usage is TRBV10-3 and J usage is TRBJ1-2, with TRBD1 matching 9 bases. The germline CDR1 and CDR2 sequences are ENHRY and SYGVKD. The CDR3 is made up of 15 amino acids. The V segment lost 9 bases and the J segment 6 bases; nucleotides outside the gene matches: 14. CDR3: CAILDAGQGVHGYTF. The CDR3 coding sequence is TGTGCCATACTTGACGCGGGACAGGGCGTTCATGGCTACACCTTC.

V is TRBV29-1 and J is TRBJ2-7; 9 positions agree with TRBD1. Germline assignment: CDR1 SQVTM and CDR2 ANQGSEA. V was pared by 6 bases and J by 3 bases, with 12 bases of the junction left unmatched. This CDR3 region has 15 residues. The CDR3 nucleotides are TGCAGCGTCGAAAACACGGGACAGGGATTCTACGAGCAGTACTTC. This gives the protein CSVENTGQGFYEQYF.

This clonotype came up a few times. This chain connects TRBV9 to TRBJ2-7, with TRBD1 matching over 11 bases. The CDR3 consists of 15 residues. Trimming at V came to 0 bases and at J to 7 bases, leaving 6 bases not matched to a gene. Per the germline V gene, CDR1 is SGDLS and CDR2 is YYNGEE. This CDR3 is CASSVGDRGAWEQYF. DNA of the CDR3: TGTGCCAGCAGCGTAGGGGACAGGGGGGCGTGGGAGCAGTACTTC.

The chain is built from TRBV20-1 and TRBJ2-5; no definite D call. The last part of the DNA fits TRBJ2-7 better; the J call may be wrong. Germline V gives CDR1 DFQATT, CDR2 SNEGSKA (reference sequence). The CDR3 has 15 residues. CDR3: CSARDQVISNYEQYF. The CDR3 DNA reads TGCAGTGCTAGAGATCAGGTGATCTCAAACTACGAGCAGTACTTC.

The rearrangement joins TRBV6-2 or TRBV6-3 to TRBJ2-1; no reliable D call. Germline CDR1 reads MNHEY; CDR2 reads SVGEGT. CDR3 length: 11 residues. V gave up 5 bases and J gave up 10 bases, with 9 bases separating them. CDR3 sequence reads: CASSTPWEQFF. As DNA, the CDR3 is TGTGCCAGCAGTACCCCCTGGGAGCAGTTCTTC.

This clonotype has just a few counts. CDR3 in DNA: TGTGCCTCCGAGCGGGCGGGAGGGACCAATGAGCAGTTCTTC. Translation gives CASERAGGTNEQFF. V and J are TRBV6-5 and TRBJ2-1, with 9 positions matching TRBD2. The CDR3 totals 14 residues. V lost 11 bases, J lost 6 bases, and 11 bases stayed unmatched. The V gene's germline CDR1 is MNHEY and CDR2 SVGAGI.

This chain links TRBV29-1 with TRBJ2-1; D remains ambiguous. Per germline, CDR1 SQVTM and CDR2 ANQGSEA. The V gene lost 3 bases and the J gene lost 3 bases, with 6 bases spanning the gap. This CDR3 contains 12 residues. CDR3 residues: CSVDAGYNEQFF. As DNA, the CDR3 is TGCAGCGTTGACGCTGGCTACAATGAGCAGTTCTTC.

This sequence joins TRBV20-1 and TRBJ2-7, with D possibly being TRBD2 (5 bases). The V gene lost 0 bases and the J gene lost 0 bases, with 12 bases spanning the gap. CDR3 size: 15 residues. Germline lookup yields CDR1 DFQATT and CDR2 SNEGSKA (reference sequence). The chain's CDR3 is CSARDTAGHSYEQYF. The CDR3 DNA sequence: TGCAGTGCTAGAGATACCGCGGGCCACTCCTACGAGCAGTACTTC.

The chain joins TRBV29-1 to TRBJ2-3; D gene unclear. The V and J ends lost 5 bases and 5 bases respectively, with 20 bases between them. In germline, CDR1 is SQVTM, CDR2 ANQGSEA. CDR3 length: 15 residues. CDR3 sequence: CSVSLELDLGDTQYF. The CDR3 DNA follows: TGCAGCGTTTCGCTAGAATTGGACCTGGGAGATACGCAGTATTTT.

This clonotype was found a few times. The genes are TRBV20-1 and TRBJ2-7; 10 bases agree with TRBD2. Germline trimming cut 6 bases from V and 6 bases from J; bases unmatched to any gene: 14. Germline CDR1 DFQATT, CDR2 SNEGSKA (reference sequence). The CDR3 totals 15 residues. The CDR3 DNA is TGCAGTGCCGCCACCGGGACTAGCGTCACGGTCGAGCAGTACTTC. The encoded protein is CSAATGTSVTVEQYF.

The chain combines TRBV29-1 with TRBJ2-7; 7 nucleotides align to TRBD1. After removal of 7 bases from V and 4 bases from J, the junction contained 10 bases not matched to a gene. There are 13 residues in the CDR3. Germline lookup yields CDR1 SQVTM and CDR2 ANQGSEA. CDR3 residues: CSAKPGGEYEQYF. The CDR3 DNA reads TGCAGCGCAAAACCAGGGGGAGAGTACGAGCAGTACTTC.

J is TRBJ2-5 and V is TRBV20-1, with 9 bases aligning to TRBD2. V lost 5 bases and J lost 2; bases outside the gene matches: 15. In germline, CDR1 is DFQATT, CDR2 SNEGSKA (reference sequence). This CDR3 is 17 amino acids long. The CDR3: CSAAPLKAGGQQETQYF. CDR3 sequence (DNA): TGCAGTGCTGCCCCTTTAAAAGCGGGAGGTCAACAAGAGACCCAGTACTTC.

The rearrangement joins TRBV7-2 to TRBJ2-5, with 7 positions matching TRBD1. Germline V gives CDR1 SGHTA, CDR2 FQGNSA. With 5 bases clipped from V and 1 base from J, the junction kept 7 bases outside the gene matches. The CDR3 is 15 amino acids. This CDR3 reads CASSRAGTAQETQYF. The CDR3 DNA follows: TGTGCCAGCAGCAGGGCCGGGACAGCCCAAGAGACCCAGTACTTC.

The chain has TRBV5-8 and TRBJ2-7; 7 bases align to TRBD2. V lost 0 bases to trimming and J lost 7 bases; unmatched junction nucleotides: 10. This CDR3 is built from 15 residues. The germline V gene encodes CDR1 SGHTS and CDR2 YDEGEE. The CDR3 nucleotides are TGTGCCAGCAGCTTGGTCGGCGGGAGTTTGTGGGAGCAGTACTTC. It translates to CASSLVGGSLWEQYF.

The rearrangement joins TRBV28 to TRBJ1-2; TRBD1 might be the D (5 bases). Germline-derived CDR1 and CDR2 are MDHEN and SYDVKM. The CDR3 is 13 residues long. Trimming took 5 bases from V and 3 from J, leaving 10 bases between them. CDR3 in DNA: TGTGCCAGCAGTGTTAGGGGAGACTATGGCTACACCTTC. This translates into CASSVRGDYGYTF.

The chain links TRBV9 to TRBJ2-5; TRBD1 matches 8 bases. The germline V gene has CDR1 SGDLS and CDR2 YYNGEE. V was clipped by 0 bases and J by 11 bases; unmatched bases: 15. The CDR3 sequence is 16 residues long. CDR3 nucleotides: TGTGCCAGCAGCGTAGGAGCCAGGGGGCCCGGGAATGAGCAGTACTTC. Protein: CASSVGARGPGNEQYF.

This chain links TRBV9 with TRBJ2-1; either TRBD1 or TRBD2 may fit D (6 bases each). Per germline, CDR1 SGDLS and CDR2 YYNGEE. The CDR3 contains 14 residues. Trimming took 7 bases from V and 7 from J, leaving 18 bases between them. CDR3 sequence (DNA): TGTGCCAGCGGGGGGCGGAGGCAGGGAAATGAGCAGTTCTTC. It specifies CASGGRRQGNEQFF.

The rearrangement joins TRBV10-3 to TRBJ2-5; possible D gene TRBD2, 7 bases. Trimming stripped 0 bases from V and 11 bases from J, with 19 bases between. The CDR3 runs 15 residues. Germline CDR1 is ENHRY and CDR2 is SYGVKD. CDR3 loop: CAISESGGGGDEQYF. DNA for the CDR3: TGTGCCATCAGTGAGTCGGGCGGGGGCGGAGATGAGCAGTACTTC.